This TCR beta chain was observed in a study of cytomegalovirus exposure and HLA in healthy donors. Study results and limitations: Most TCR beta V segments were productive about 90% or about 30% of the time in an earlier analysis. Accounts indicate the classifier identified cytomegalovirus status with strong specificity and sensitivity. Most TCR sequences were uncommon, yet certain public TCRs appeared in many donors.

PCR primers comprised 60 Vbeta and 13 Jbeta primers. The table came from immunoSEQ multiplex PCR; TCRdb's copy has only in-frame clones and leaves some out. This sample has about 120,000 clones, with more than 60% found just once. As concerns this clone: The antigen is not known.

The clonotype was recovered from a man in his forties or fifties in good health and CMV-seropositive. Sequencing was done on a sample of PBMCs.

The CDR3 nucleotides read TGCGCCAGCAGTCTCGCAGGGGAGACGGCTAATGAAAAACTGTTTTTT. Amino acid sequence: CASSLAGETANEKLFF. The chain couples TRBV5-1 to TRBJ1-4; D might be TRBD1 (6 bases). The V end was cut by 5 bases, the J end by 3 bases, with 17 bases between. Germline lookup yields CDR1 SGHRS and CDR2 YFSETQ. The CDR3 has 16 residues.